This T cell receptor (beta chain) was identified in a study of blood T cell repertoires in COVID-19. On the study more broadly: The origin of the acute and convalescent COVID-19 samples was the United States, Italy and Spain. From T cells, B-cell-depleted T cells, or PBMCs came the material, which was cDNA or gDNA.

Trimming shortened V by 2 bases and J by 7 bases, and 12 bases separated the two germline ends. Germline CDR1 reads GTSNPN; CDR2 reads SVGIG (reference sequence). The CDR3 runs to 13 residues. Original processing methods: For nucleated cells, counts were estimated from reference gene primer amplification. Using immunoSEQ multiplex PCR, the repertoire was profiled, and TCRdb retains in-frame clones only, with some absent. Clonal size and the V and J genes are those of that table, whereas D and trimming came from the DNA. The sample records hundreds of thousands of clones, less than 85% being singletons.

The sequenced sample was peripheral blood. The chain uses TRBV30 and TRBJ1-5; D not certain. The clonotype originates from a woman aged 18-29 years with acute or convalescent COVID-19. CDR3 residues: CAWSKAEVQPQHF. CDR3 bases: TGTGCCTGGAGTAAGGCGGAGGTACAGCCCCAGCATTTT.